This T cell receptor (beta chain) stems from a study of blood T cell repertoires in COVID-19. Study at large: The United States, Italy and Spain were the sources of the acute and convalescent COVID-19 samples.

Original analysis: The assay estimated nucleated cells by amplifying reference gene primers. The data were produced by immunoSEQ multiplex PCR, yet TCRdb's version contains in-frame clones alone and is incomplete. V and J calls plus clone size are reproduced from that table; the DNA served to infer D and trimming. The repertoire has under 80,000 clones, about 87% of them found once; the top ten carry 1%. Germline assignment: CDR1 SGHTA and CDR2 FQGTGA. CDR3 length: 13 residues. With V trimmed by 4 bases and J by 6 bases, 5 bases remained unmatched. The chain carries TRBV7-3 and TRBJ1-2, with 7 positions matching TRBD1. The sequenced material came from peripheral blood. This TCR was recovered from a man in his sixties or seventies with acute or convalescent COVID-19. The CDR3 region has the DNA TGTGCCAGCAGCTCCGACCAGGGGGATGGCTACACCTTC. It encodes CASSSDQGDGYTF. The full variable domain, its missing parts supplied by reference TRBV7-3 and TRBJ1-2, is GAGVSQTPSNKVTEKGKYVELRCDPISGHTALYWYRQSLGQGPEFLIYFQGTGAADDSGLPNDRFFAVRPEGSVSTLKIQRTERGDSAVYLCASSSDQGDGYTFGSGTRLTVV.